The 32 T cell receptor beta chains below all came from one sample that was sequenced in a study. The table came from immunoSEQ multiplex PCR; TCRdb's copy has only in-frame clones and leaves some out. The sample holds 55,000 to 70,000 clones, around 95% seen once. Sequences were obtained from PBMCs. The receptor set was obtained from a man in his forties with rheumatoid arthritis.

The chain carries TRBV19 and TRBJ2-5; 10 bases agree with TRBD2. The germline gives CDR1 LNHDA, CDR2 SQIVND (reference sequence). This CDR3 spans 16 amino acids. Germline trimming cut 3 bases from V and 5 bases from J; bases unmatched to any gene: 9. The CDR3 nucleotides read TGTGCCAGTAGTATTAATCCTAGCGGGAGTGGTGAGACCCAGTACTTC. Translating it yields CASSINPSGSGETQYF.

The chain combines TRBV6-5 with TRBJ2-7; D is ambiguous. Germline assignment: CDR1 MNHEY and CDR2 SVGAGI. V lost 3 bases, J lost 2 bases, and 14 bases lay in between. CDR3 length equals 15 residues. The CDR3 reads CASSYRRHTTYEQYF. The CDR3 DNA reads as TGTGCCAGCAGTTATCGTAGACACACGACCTACGAGCAGTACTTC.

This sequence joins TRBV6-5 and TRBJ1-6, with D perhaps matching TRBD1 (6 bases). The CDR3 totals 15 residues. The germline V and J ends were trimmed by 1 base and 9 bases, with 13 bases remaining between them. Germline V lookup: CDR1 MNHEY, CDR2 SVGAGI. The CDR3 protein is CASSYLGQGISPLHF. In DNA, the CDR3 is TGTGCCAGCAGTTACTTAGGGCAGGGGATTTCACCCCTCCACTTT.

V and J are TRBV14 and TRBJ2-1, with 11 bases lining up with TRBD2. CDR1 and CDR2 (germline): SGHDN, FVKESK. The CDR3 contains 15 residues. The V and J ends lost 3 bases and 5 bases, in that order; junction bases with no gene match: 3. Written as DNA, the CDR3 is TGTGCCAGCAGCCAGCTACTAGCGGGAGACAATGAGCAGTTCTTC. Its translation is CASSQLLAGDNEQFF.

V is TRBV28 and J is TRBJ2-7; D gene uncertain. Germline V lookup: CDR1 MDHEN, CDR2 SYDVKM. The CDR3 totals 13 residues. V was cut by 8 bases and J by 5 bases, with 16 bases left in between. CDR3 loop: CASLPQRFHEQYF. CDR3 sequence (DNA): TGTGCCAGCCTCCCCCAACGGTTCCACGAGCAGTACTTC.

The chain is built from TRBV2 and TRBJ1-5; D might be TRBD1 (5 bases). Trimming took off 0 bases at V and 6 bases at J, with 12 bases between the two ends. This CDR3 is 15 amino acids long. Looked up from germline, CDR1 is SNHLY and CDR2 is FYNNEI. CDR3 amino acids: CASSEARRGRQPQHF. CDR3 nucleotides: TGTGCCAGCAGTGAAGCGCGGAGGGGCCGTCAGCCCCAGCATTTT.

The genes are TRBV30 and TRBJ1-2; TRBD1 aligns across 7 bases. V dropped 3 bases and J dropped 0; count of bases not matched to a gene: 4. This CDR3 spans 14 amino acids. CDR1 is GTSNPN, CDR2 SVGIG, per germline (reference sequence). CDR3 amino acids: CAWSPGQTNYGYTF. The DNA of the CDR3 is TGTGCCTGGAGCCCGGGACAGACTAACTATGGCTACACCTTC.

This clone was counted a single time. The chain couples TRBV4-3 to TRBJ1-6; D unresolved. Germline assignment: CDR1 LGHNA and CDR2 YSLEER. Trimming removed 0 bases at V and 7 bases at J, with 7 bases between. This CDR3 is 14 amino acids long. The CDR3 reads CASSQEPENSPLHF. CDR3 nucleotide sequence: TGCGCCAGCAGCCAAGAGCCAGAAAATTCACCCCTCCACTTT.

The V call is TRBV28, the J call TRBJ2-6, with TRBD1 identical over 10 bases. With V trimmed by 5 bases and J by 0 bases, 7 bases remained unmatched. Germline CDR1 MDHEN, CDR2 SYDVKM. The CDR3 consists of 18 residues. CDR3: CASSTPWTGGSGANVLTF. DNA for the CDR3: TGTGCCAGCAGTACCCCCTGGACAGGGGGCTCTGGGGCCAACGTCCTGACTTTC. Using reference TRBV28 and TRBJ2-6 for the parts outside the CDR3, the full variable domain is DVKVTQSSRYLVKRTGEKVFLECVQDMDHENMFWYRQDPGLGLRLIYFSYDVKMKEKGDIPEGYSVSREKKERFSLILESASTNQTSMYLCASSTPWTGGSGANVLTFGAGSRLTVL.

J is TRBJ2-1 and V is TRBV19, with D maybe TRBD2 (5 bases). CDR1 and CDR2 (germline): LNHDA, SQIVND (reference sequence). The CDR3 contains 13 residues. The V and J ends lost 7 bases and 9 bases respectively, with 16 bases between them. CDR3 loop: CASTPREGSEQFF. CDR3 DNA: TGTGCCAGTACCCCCAGAGAGGGCTCTGAGCAGTTCTTC.

There are a few counts of this clone. Within the sample, other DNA sequences also encode this same CDR3. The chain employs TRBV28 and TRBJ2-3, with 7 bases that match TRBD2. Germline values: CDR1 MDHEN, CDR2 SYDVKM. The CDR3 contains 14 residues. Germline trimming cut 3 bases from V and 1 base from J; bases unmatched to any gene: 1. In DNA, the CDR3 is TGTGCCAGCAGTTTTCTAGCGGGCACAGATACGCAGTATTTT. Amino acid sequence: CASSFLAGTDTQYF.

This sequence joins TRBV10-3 and TRBJ2-3, with 10 bases that match TRBD2. In germline, CDR1 is ENHRY, CDR2 SYGVKD. The V segment lost 0 bases and the J segment 3 bases; nucleotides outside the gene matches: 6. CDR3 length equals 17 residues. As DNA, the CDR3 is TGTGCCATCAGTGAGTCAACCGGGACTAGCGAAACAGATACGCAGTATTTT. This encodes CAISESTGTSETDTQYF.

The chain employs TRBV5-1 and TRBJ2-7; maybe TRBD1 (6 bases). Trimming removed 6 bases at V and 2 bases at J, with 18 bases between. The CDR3 has 15 residues. The V gene's germline CDR1 is SGHRS and CDR2 YFSETQ. The DNA for the CDR3 is TGCGCCAGCAAATTGACAGGAATTGCAACCTACGAGCAGTACTTC. Its protein product is CASKLTGIATYEQYF. Variable domain in full (rest from reference TRBV5-1 and TRBJ2-7): KAGVTQTPRYLIKTRGQQVTLSCSPISGHRSVSWYQQTPGQGLQFLFEYFSETQRNKGNFPGRFSGRQFSNSRSEMNVSTLELGDSALYLCASKLTGIATYEQYFGPGTRLTVT.

This sequence joins TRBV4-1 and TRBJ2-7; 8 bases line up with TRBD1. Germline assignment: CDR1 MGHRA and CDR2 YSYEKL. V was pared by 5 bases and J by 3 bases, with 9 bases of the junction left unmatched. The length of the CDR3 is 15 residues. DNA of the CDR3: TGCGCCAGCAGCTACATCAGACAGGGGAGCTACGAGCAGTACTTC. Protein sequence: CASSYIRQGSYEQYF.

There are a few counts of this clone. The V gene is TRBV28, the J gene TRBJ2-7, with TRBD1 matching over 8 bases. The CDR3 covers 14 residues. In germline, CDR1 is MDHEN, CDR2 SYDVKM. V lost 10 bases and J lost 3; bases outside the gene matches: 11. The CDR3 reads CATVPTGANYEQYF. The CDR3 region has the DNA TGTGCCACCGTCCCGACAGGGGCGAACTACGAGCAGTACTTC.

The chain is built from TRBV7-2 and TRBJ1-2; no clear D gene. The CDR3 consists of 13 residues. With 1 base removed from V and 5 bases from J, the gap between germline ends came to 8 bases. Germline V CDR1 and CDR2: SGHTA, FQGNSA. The CDR3 DNA follows: TGTGCCAGCAGCTTAGAGGGCGCATATGGCTACACCTTC. It encodes CASSLEGAYGYTF.

V usage is TRBV25-1 and J usage is TRBJ1-2; D ambiguous. Trimming took 1 base from V and 3 from J, leaving 12 bases between them. CDR3 length: 15 amino acids. Germline lookup yields CDR1 MGHDK and CDR2 SYGVNS. The CDR3 region is CASSESEGHHYGYTF. The CDR3 nucleotides are TGTGCCAGCAGTGAATCAGAGGGCCACCACTATGGCTACACCTTC.

The chain carries TRBV19 and TRBJ1-1; TRBD1 might be the D (6 bases). Germline V gene sequence: CDR1 LNHDA, CDR2 SQIVND (reference sequence). V dropped 2 bases and J dropped 1 base, with 8 bases sitting between them. This CDR3 has 14 residues. This CDR3 is CASSIPGANTEAFF. The CDR3 DNA follows: TGTGCCAGTAGTATACCGGGGGCGAACACTGAAGCTTTCTTT.

This chain joins TRBV10-3 and TRBJ2-1; D tentatively reads TRBD1 or TRBD2 (5 bases each). CDR1 and CDR2 (germline): ENHRY, SYGVKD. This CDR3 region has 15 residues. With 0 bases removed from V and 7 bases from J, the gap between germline ends came to 13 bases. CDR3 residues: CAISESGRGRNEQFF. CDR3 in DNA: TGTGCCATCAGTGAGTCGGGTCGGGGACGGAATGAGCAGTTCTTC.

This chain uses TRBV30 with TRBJ2-5; D tentatively reads TRBD1 or TRBD2 (6 bases each). The germline CDR1 and CDR2 sequences are GTSNPN and SVGIG (reference sequence). CDR3 length equals 15 residues. Trimming left V 3 bases short and J 1 base short, with 15 bases between. DNA for the CDR3: TGTGCCTGGAGAACAGGGCAGGGACTCCAAGAGACCCAGTACTTC. It is translated as CAWRTGQGLQETQYF.

This chain joins TRBV9 and TRBJ1-1, with TRBD1 matching 8 bases. CDR3 size: 15 residues. The V gene end was trimmed by 0 bases and the J gene end by 0 bases; junction bases not matched to a gene: 1. Germline V gene data show CDR1 as SGDLS and CDR2 as YYNGEE. CDR3 sequence: CASSVEDRVNTEAFF. In nucleotides, the CDR3 is TGTGCCAGCAGCGTAGAGGACAGGGTGAACACTGAAGCTTTCTTT.

The V and J genes are TRBV30 and TRBJ2-5; D is possibly TRBD2 (6 bases). This CDR3 comprises 15 residues. Germline lookup yields CDR1 GTSNPN and CDR2 SVGIG (reference sequence). V lost 0 bases and J 2 bases, leaving 13 bases between the germline ends. The CDR3 protein is CAWSVLSGVQETQYF. The CDR3 DNA reads as TGTGCCTGGAGTGTACTCTCGGGGGTGCAAGAGACCCAGTACTTC.

The CDR3 spells CASSLTGLGRSTDTQYF. CDR3 sequence (DNA): TGTGCCAGCAGCCTAACGGGCCTGGGCAGATCCACAGATACGCAGTATTTT. The V and J genes are TRBV7-9 and TRBJ2-3; no clear D. CDR3 length: 17 amino acids. Trimming removed 5 bases from V and 2 bases from J, with 20 bases in between. CDR1 is SEHNR, CDR2 FQNEAQ, per germline (reference sequence).

The chain employs TRBV27 and TRBJ2-5, with D perhaps TRBD1 or TRBD2 (5 bases each). The CDR3 consists of 14 residues. V was pared by 11 bases and J by 0 bases, with 16 bases between. Germline assignment: CDR1 MNHEY and CDR2 SMNVEV (reference sequence). CDR3 sequence (DNA): TGTGCCTGCCGAGGGGAGCGGTACCAAGAGACCCAGTACTTC. Translation: CACRGERYQETQYF.

The sample holds one count of this clone. The CDR3 bases are TGTGCCAGCTCACCAAGGGGGGGGGCAACAGATACGCAGTATTTT. Residues: CASSPRGGATDTQYF. The rearrangement links TRBV18 to TRBJ2-3; weak D call: TRBD2 (7 bases). The V end was cut by 2 bases, the J end by 3 bases, with 12 bases between. From germline, CDR1 is KGHSH and CDR2 LQKENI. The CDR3 loop spans 15 amino acids. Full variable domain (remainder filled in from reference TRBV18 and TRBJ2-3): NAGVMQNPRHLVRRRGQEARLRCSPMKGHSHVYWYRQLPEEGLKFMVYLQKENIIDESGMPKERFSAEFPKEGPSILRIQQVVRGDSAAYFCASSPRGGATDTQYFGPGTRLTVL.

This chain uses TRBV24-1 with TRBJ2-7; D unclear. Trimming stripped 2 bases from V and 3 bases from J, with 13 bases between. The CDR3 covers 15 residues. Germline V gene sequence: CDR1 KGHDR, CDR2 SFDVKD. The CDR3 sequence: CATSDSIHSGYEQYF. The CDR3 DNA sequence: TGTGCCACCAGTGATTCCATCCACAGTGGCTACGAGCAGTACTTC.

The chain joins TRBV9 to TRBJ2-7; D is perhaps TRBD1 (8 bases). This CDR3 contains 16 residues. Germline V lookup: CDR1 SGDLS, CDR2 YYNGEE. V dropped 4 bases and J dropped 4 bases, with 21 bases sitting between them. This chain's CDR3 is CASSRGGDRHFYEQYF. The CDR3 DNA follows: TGTGCCAGCAGCAGAGGGGGGGACAGGCATTTTTACGAGCAGTACTTC.

This clone was seen only a few times. The rearrangement joins TRBV7-9 to TRBJ2-7, with unresolved D. There are 12 residues in the CDR3. Germline CDR1 and CDR2: SEHNR and FQNEAQ (reference sequence). The ends were cut back, 1 base at V and 5 bases at J, with 6 bases in the middle. CDR3 protein: CASSLGLNEQYF. The CDR3, as DNA: TGTGCCAGCAGCTTAGGCTTGAACGAGCAGTACTTC.

Concerning this clone itself: A read error may produce the germline difference seen at one junction end. The gene calls are TRBV4-1 and TRBJ1-1, with D perhaps matching TRBD1 (5 bases). The CDR3 extends over 17 amino acids. CDR1 is MGHRA and CDR2 is YSYEKL in the germline V gene. The CDR3: CASSKDVVGLMNTEAFF. CDR3 nucleotides: TGCGCCAGCAGCAAAGACGTCGTGGGACTCATGAACACTGAAGCTTTCTTT.

The gene calls are TRBV19 and TRBJ1-1; D is uncertain. Germline V CDR1 and CDR2: LNHDA, SQIVND (reference sequence). This CDR3 is 11 amino acids long. Between the trimmed V and J ends, which lost 1 base and 7 bases, there was a span of 4 bases. The CDR3 DNA reads as TGTGCCAGTAGTATAGCCCTTGAAGCTTTCTTT. Its protein is CASSIALEAFF.

The chain carries TRBV19 and TRBJ2-1, with D possibly being TRBD1 (6 bases). This CDR3 spans 14 amino acids. Trimming took off 3 bases at V and 9 bases at J, with 15 bases between the two ends. The germline V gene encodes CDR1 LNHDA and CDR2 SQIVND (reference sequence). The CDR3 nucleotides read TGTGCCAGTAGTATGGGAACCAGGGGAAGTGAGCAGTTCTTC. As protein: CASSMGTRGSEQFF.

The V and J genes are TRBV5-4 and TRBJ2-6; D gene uncertain. CDR1 is SGHNT, CDR2 YYREEE, per germline (reference sequence). V shed 6 bases and J shed 1 base, with 17 bases lying between them. CDR3 length: 17 amino acids. In DNA, the CDR3 is TGTGCCAGCACCCGACCAGGTTCGGTATCTGGGGCCAACGTCCTGACTTTC. It encodes CASTRPGSVSGANVLTF.